The 24 T cell receptor beta chains listed next were all sequenced from one sample in a study of cytomegalovirus exposure and HLA in healthy donors (dated 2017 in TCRdb). Libraries were prepared through the immunoSEQ multiplex PCR assay. A mixture of 60 forward primers for TCR Vbeta segments and 13 reverse primers for TCR Jbeta segments was used in the multiplex PCR. The source is immuneACCESS, and TCRdb retained only in-frame sequences with V and J called. Part of the clones is not carried over; for the studies checked, unresolved V genes explain less than half of this, and the remainder is unexplained. The sample table lists 200,000 to 250,000 clones, 75% to 90% of them with a count of one. The top ten clonotypes cover about 0.77% of the sample. Sequenced sample: PBMCs. The receptors shown here come from a boy between 2 and 10 years old in good health and CMV-seronegative.

This clone was seen more than once but under ten times. V is TRBV4-1 and J is TRBJ2-1; no definite D call. The V end was cut by 4 bases, the J end by 6 bases, with 13 bases between. Germline V gene lookup returns CDR1 MGHRA and CDR2 YSYEKL. There are 14 residues in the CDR3. CDR3 in DNA: TGCGCCAGCAGCCCCTTAGCCCTCCCCAATGAGCAGTTCTTC. Translated: CASSPLALPNEQFF.

This chain joins TRBV9 and TRBJ2-1; 7 bases match TRBD1. Germline values: CDR1 SGDLS, CDR2 YYNGEE. V was pared by 3 bases and J by 4 bases, with 7 bases of the junction left unmatched. This CDR3 has 15 residues. The CDR3, as DNA: TGTGCCAGCAGCGGGCCGGGACAGAGTTACAATGAGCAGTTCTTC. It translates to CASSGPGQSYNEQFF.

V usage is TRBV9 and J usage is TRBJ2-1, with D perhaps TRBD1 (7 bases). The CDR3 length is 17 residues. The germline V gene has CDR1 SGDLS and CDR2 YYNGEE. Deletions cut 4 bases from V and 6 bases from J, with 23 bases between. This chain's CDR3 is CASSHPKGAGNGNEQFF. CDR3 in DNA: TGTGCCAGCAGCCACCCCAAGGGGGCGGGGAATGGCAATGAGCAGTTCTTC.

The chain joins TRBV15 to TRBJ2-3; the match to TRBD2 covers 9 bases. The CDR3 runs 16 residues. The J segment lost 3 bases and the V segment lost 1 base, leaving 5 bases of the junction unmatched. Germline V lookup: CDR1 LNHNV, CDR2 YYDKDF (reference sequence). CDR3 nucleotides: TGTGCCACCAGCAGAGGTACTAGCGGGCGTACAGATACGCAGTATTTT. Its protein is CATSRGTSGRTDTQYF.

This clone was seen only a few times. CDR3 bases: TGCGCCAGCAGCTTGGTGTCGGGGAGCGGGACTGAAGCTTTCTTT. Translating gives CASSLVSGSGTEAFF. J is TRBJ1-1 and V is TRBV5-1; no clear D. The V end lost 0 bases, the J end lost 5 bases, and 14 bases lay between the germline ends. The germline V gene encodes CDR1 SGHRS and CDR2 YFSETQ. The CDR3 sequence is 15 residues long. The full variable domain, completed using reference TRBV5-1 and TRBJ1-1, is KAGVTQTPRYLIKTRGQQVTLSCSPISGHRSVSWYQQTPGQGLQFLFEYFSETQRNKGNFPGRFSGRQFSNSRSEMNVSTLELGDSALYLCASSLVSGSGTEAFFGQGTRLTVV.

The V call is TRBV4-1, the J call TRBJ2-2, with 8 bases lining up with TRBD2. Germline CDR1 reads MGHRA; CDR2 reads YSYEKL. The length of the CDR3 is 17 residues. J was trimmed by 5 bases and V by 6 bases; bases with no gene match: 14. CDR3 sequence (DNA): TGCGCCAGCAGTAGGCTAGCGGGTAGAGGGGGGACCGGGGAGCTGTTTTTT. The encoded protein is CASSRLAGRGGTGELFF.

The chain couples TRBV5-1 to TRBJ1-2; 9 bases match TRBD1. The CDR3 runs to 16 residues. CDR1 and CDR2 (germline): SGHRS, YFSETQ. V dropped 2 bases and J dropped 0; count of bases not matched to a gene: 5. The CDR3 is CASSLQGAGPNYGYTF. In nucleotides, the CDR3 is TGCGCCAGCAGCTTACAGGGGGCTGGACCTAACTATGGCTACACCTTC.

This clone was observed a single time. The rearrangement links TRBV6-6 to TRBJ2-7; D is uncertain. This CDR3 is built from 14 residues. Between the trimmed V and J ends, which lost 6 bases and 4 bases, there was a span of 16 bases. The germline V gene encodes CDR1 MNHNY and CDR2 SVGAGI (reference sequence). The CDR3, as DNA: TGTGCCAGCAGCACAGCCTCAAAACCTTACGAGCAGTACTTC. Translating it yields CASSTASKPYEQYF.

This clone was seen just once. This rearrangement joins TRBV2 to TRBJ2-1; D may be TRBD2 (5 bases). V lost 6 bases, J lost 0 bases, and 9 bases lay in between. The germline gives CDR1 SNHLY, CDR2 FYNNEI. CDR3 length: 14 residues. CDR3 coding DNA: TGTGCCAGCAGAACAGCGGACTCCTACAATGAGCAGTTCTTC. Its translation is CASRTADSYNEQFF.

This chain links TRBV9 with TRBJ2-3, with TRBD2 as a possible D gene (7 bases). Trimming removed 3 bases at V and 6 bases at J, with 17 bases between. Germline V CDR1 and CDR2: SGDLS, YYNGEE. The CDR3 is 15 residues long. The CDR3 nucleotides read TGTGCCAGCAGCGCGCCAAGGGGGGGGCCGGATACGCAGTATTTT. Translation: CASSAPRGGPDTQYF.

This rearrangement joins TRBV15 to TRBJ2-2, with a tentative D call TRBD1 (5 bases). The ends were cut back, 0 bases at V and 6 bases at J, with 17 bases in the middle. In germline, CDR1 is LNHNV, CDR2 YYDKDF (reference sequence). The CDR3 spans 17 residues. CDR3 in DNA: TGTGCCACCAGCAGAGATCGTACAGGCTTTGTCTCCGGGGAGCTGTTTTTT. Protein: CATSRDRTGFVSGELFF.

The chain carries TRBV2 and TRBJ1-5, with a possible D match to TRBD1 (5 bases). The CDR3 consists of 15 residues. V lost 4 bases and J 5 bases, leaving 15 bases between the germline ends. Germline CDR1 and CDR2: SNHLY and FYNNEI. CDR3: CASSALGAGDQPQHF. CDR3 DNA sequence: TGTGCCAGCAGTGCCCTTGGGGCAGGAGATCAGCCCCAGCATTTT.

The CDR3 DNA sequence: TGTGCCAGCAGCTTTGGTCTAGCGGAGACCCAGTACTTC. Translation gives CASSFGLAETQYF. The gene calls are TRBV7-3 and TRBJ2-5; TRBD2 is a possible D gene (6 bases). Trimming removed 3 bases from V and 5 bases from J, with 10 bases in between. The CDR3 extends over 13 amino acids. Looked up from germline, CDR1 is SGHTA and CDR2 is FQGTGA.

The chain couples TRBV7-9 to TRBJ1-4; D perhaps matches TRBD1 (5 bases). This CDR3 is 18 amino acids long. Trimming left V 1 base short and J 1 base short, with 16 bases between. Germline CDR1 reads SEHNR; CDR2 reads FQNEAQ (reference sequence). This CDR3 is CASSLEGAGDGTNEKLFF. In DNA form, the CDR3 reads TGTGCCAGCAGCTTAGAGGGCGCGGGGGATGGAACTAATGAAAAACTGTTTTTT.

This rearrangement joins TRBV6-5 to TRBJ1-3, with TRBD1 matching 9 bases. This CDR3 has 15 residues. Germline loops: CDR1 MNHEY, CDR2 SVGAGI. The junction had 5 bases not matched to a gene; V was cut back by 6 bases and J by 2 bases. CDR3 nucleotide sequence: TGTGCCAGCAGGTGGGACAGGGAGACTGGAAACACCATATATTTT. Translating it yields CASRWDRETGNTIYF.

This chain uses TRBV4-2 with TRBJ1-5; 7 nucleotides align to TRBD1. The CDR3 totals 15 residues. The trim removed 1 base at V and 7 bases at J, leaving 7 bases unmatched. Looked up from germline, CDR1 is LGHNA and CDR2 is YNFKEQ. This chain's CDR3 is CASSQGEGAYQPQHF. The CDR3 DNA is TGTGCCAGCAGCCAAGGAGAGGGGGCTTACCAGCCCCAGCATTTT.

With regard to this clone: The sample has other DNA sequences that encode this CDR3 too. V usage is TRBV9 and J usage is TRBJ1-1, with a weak D call TRBD1 (6 bases). CDR3 length: 14 residues. Trimming took 2 bases from V and 8 from J, leaving 16 bases between them. Per germline, CDR1 SGDLS and CDR2 YYNGEE. This CDR3 reads CASSVYREGTEAFF. In DNA, the CDR3 is TGTGCCAGCAGCGTCTACAGGGAGGGAACCGAAGCTTTCTTT.

The genes are TRBV12-2 and TRBJ2-5; the D call TRBD1 from the table was never checked on the DNA. TRBV12-2 is a pseudogene locus. The CDR3 covers 16 residues. CDR3 sequence (DNA): TGTGCAAGTCGCGCCTCATTCGGGACAGGGGAAGAGACCCAGTACTTC. Its translation: CASRASFGTGEETQYF.

The J gene is TRBJ2-7, the V gene TRBV19, with 9 bases aligning to TRBD1. V lost 5 bases to trimming and J lost 0 bases; unmatched junction nucleotides: 5. From germline, CDR1 is LNHDA and CDR2 SQIVND (reference sequence). There are 15 residues in the CDR3. This chain's CDR3 is CASSLRDRASYEQYF. In DNA, the CDR3 is TGTGCCAGTAGTCTCCGGGACAGGGCCTCCTACGAGCAGTACTTC.

The chain links TRBV5-1 to TRBJ2-5; 9 bases are shared with TRBD1. The tail of the sequence fits TRBJ2-7 better, so the J call may be wrong. The CDR3 consists of 15 residues. Germline V gene data show CDR1 as SGHRS and CDR2 as YFSETQ. The CDR3 protein is CASSLATGGTYEQYF. Written as DNA, the CDR3 is TGCGCCAGCAGCTTGGCGACAGGGGGTACCTACGAGCAGTACTTC.

V and J are TRBV9 and TRBJ1-4, with 11 bases identical to TRBD1. The CDR3 is made up of 16 amino acids. In germline, CDR1 is SGDLS, CDR2 YYNGEE. With V trimmed by 2 bases and J by 1 base, 1 base remained unmatched. The CDR3 is CASSVGTGGTNEKLFF. The CDR3 DNA reads TGTGCCAGCAGCGTTGGGACAGGGGGAACTAATGAAAAACTGTTTTTT.

The V and J genes are TRBV13 and TRBJ1-2; D is uncertain. Trimming removed 7 bases at V and 8 bases at J, with 11 bases between. Germline V gene lookup returns CDR1 PRHDT and CDR2 FYEKMQ (reference sequence). The CDR3 extends over 11 amino acids. The CDR3 DNA reads as TGTGCCAGCAATAGGGAGGGCGGCTACACCTTC. Encoded protein: CASNREGGYTF.

The rearrangement joins TRBV5-4 to TRBJ1-2; possible D gene TRBD1, 6 bases. Germline values: CDR1 SGHNT, CDR2 YYREEE (reference sequence). The CDR3 has 16 residues. V lost 6 bases to trimming and J lost 3 bases, with 21 bases between them. The CDR3 spells CASTARGGGGDYGYTF. DNA for the CDR3: TGTGCCAGCACCGCGAGGGGGGGTGGAGGGGACTATGGCTACACCTTC.

This clone has more than one count but fewer than ten. J is TRBJ1-1 and V is TRBV21-1. TRBV21-1 is a listed pseudogene. The CDR3 sequence is 12 residues long. This CDR3 reads CASSKGAGEAFF. CDR3 sequence (DNA): TGTGCCAGCAGCAAAGGAGCGGGTGAAGCTTTCTTT.